Listed here are 8 T cell receptor beta chains from one sample, sequenced in a study of OX40 agonist ivuxolimab in advanced cancers. Assay: immunoSEQ multiplex PCR; the TCRdb copy retains only in-frame clones and omits some. The table includes over 55,000 clones, 77% detected once. The sequencing used CD4+ or CD8+ T cells sorted from blood, collected in a trial of the OX40 agonist ivuxolimab. The receptors stem from an adult with an advanced solid tumor such as melanoma, head and neck, liver or kidney cancer.

V and J are TRBV5-1 and TRBJ2-6, with 11 nucleotides matching TRBD1. V shed 5 bases, J shed 0 bases, and the junction held 10 bases outside the gene matches. Per germline, CDR1 SGHRS and CDR2 YFSETQ. This CDR3 has 19 amino acids. CDR3 bases: TGCGCCAGCAGTTACGGGACAGGGGGTGCTAACTCTGGGGCCAACGTCCTGACTTTC. Protein product: CASSYGTGGANSGANVLTF.

The count of this clone is one. The gene calls are TRBV4-3 and TRBJ2-7; D gene ambiguous. Germline V gives CDR1 LGHNA, CDR2 YSLEER. Trimming shortened V by 0 bases and J by 0 bases, and 6 bases separated the two germline ends. CDR3 length equals 14 residues. The CDR3 reads CASSQDLSSYEQYF. The CDR3 DNA reads TGCGCCAGCAGCCAAGACCTGAGCTCCTACGAGCAGTACTTC.

The genes are TRBV7-3 and TRBJ2-3, with 9 bases identical to TRBD1. The germline gives CDR1 SGHTA, CDR2 FQGTGA. This CDR3 is built from 17 residues. V lost 5 bases to trimming and J lost 2 bases; unmatched junction nucleotides: 11. Written as DNA, the CDR3 is TGTGCCAGCAGCGGCAGCACCGGACAGGGGTTCACAGATACGCAGTATTTT. Protein: CASSGSTGQGFTDTQYF.

The CDR3: CASSPGLGQLHFYSNQPQHF. CDR3 nucleotides: TGTGCCAGCAGTCCTGGCCTAGGACAGTTGCATTTTTATAGCAATCAGCCCCAGCATTTT. This sequence joins TRBV7-8 and TRBJ1-5; TRBD1 is a possible D gene (6 bases). The germline gives CDR1 SGHVS, CDR2 FQNEAQ. V lost 6 bases, J lost 0 bases, and 27 bases lay in between. The CDR3 contains 20 residues.

The J gene is TRBJ2-1, the V gene TRBV4-1, with TRBD2 matching 9 bases. This CDR3 comprises 19 residues. The ends lost 0 bases at V and 6 bases at J; junction bases unmatched: 15. Per the germline V gene, CDR1 is MGHRA and CDR2 is YSYEKL. CDR3 protein: CASSQDWSTLSGRFNEQFF. The CDR3 DNA follows: TGCGCCAGCAGCCAAGATTGGTCGACCTTGAGCGGGAGGTTCAATGAGCAGTTCTTC.

V and J are TRBV28 and TRBJ2-3; D not certain. The V end was cut by 3 bases, the J end by 2 bases, with 15 bases between. The CDR3 totals 16 residues. Germline V gene sequence: CDR1 MDHEN, CDR2 SYDVKM. CDR3 in amino acids: CASSLGLGPTTDTQYF. CDR3 bases: TGTGCCAGCAGTTTGGGGTTGGGTCCCACCACAGATACGCAGTATTTT.

V and J are TRBV9 and TRBJ2-1; TRBD2 agrees at 9 bases. V trimming: 4 bases; J trimming: 1 base; junction bases outside the gene matches: 3. This CDR3 contains 15 residues. Looked up from germline, CDR1 is SGDLS and CDR2 is YYNGEE. The CDR3 loop is CASSLSGRSYNEQFF. In nucleotides, the CDR3 is TGTGCCAGCAGCCTCAGCGGGAGGTCCTACAATGAGCAGTTCTTC.

A remark on this clone: Given a much more abundant clone one base away, this may be a read error. This sequence joins TRBV2 and TRBJ2-5; no definite D call. The germline V gene has CDR1 SNHLY and CDR2 FYNNEI. Trimming removed 7 bases at V and 2 bases at J, with 5 bases between. The CDR3 sequence is 11 residues long. CDR3 loop: CASIGQETQYF. DNA of the CDR3: TGTGCCAGCATTGGGCAAGAGACCCAGTACTTC.